A selection of T cell receptor beta chains follows, all from one sample in a study of T cell responses to AZD1222 COVID-19 vaccine. The method was immunoSEQ multiplex PCR; TCRdb's version includes in-frame clones alone and lacks a portion of them. The top ten clones hold around 1.5% of a sample with about 150,000 clones, roughly nine tenths of them seen once. Sequencing used peripheral blood, obtained 28 days after the second AZD1222 dose. These TCRs come from an adult who received the AZD1222 COVID-19 vaccine. Both conserved end residues are part of each CDR3. Fields, in order: D gene, J gene, V gene, clone size, CDR3 protein, CDR3 DNA. A D gene is named only where the DNA matches it firmly. Rows may omit the clone size; those that give it use once, few, many or a size class.

d_call: TRBD1; j_call: TRBJ2-1; v_call: TRBV5-4; clone_size: NA; cdr3_aa: CASSLESGTVLAQFF; cdr3_nt: TGTGCCAGCAGCTTGGAATCCGGGACAGTGCTGGCGCAGTTCTTC
d_call: NA; j_call: TRBJ1-4; v_call: TRBV7-9; clone_size: NA; cdr3_aa: CAALEGGLNEKLFF; cdr3_nt: TGTGCAGCCCTGGAGGGGGGACTTAATGAAAAACTGTTTTTT
d_call: NA; j_call: TRBJ2-7; v_call: TRBV15; clone_size: NA; cdr3_aa: CATSGLETGQYF; cdr3_nt: TGTGCCACCTCAGGCCTCGAGACCGGGCAGTACTTC
d_call: TRBD1; j_call: TRBJ1-2; v_call: TRBV6-5; clone_size: once; cdr3_aa: CASRGGQTYYGYTF; cdr3_nt: TGTGCCAGCAGAGGGGGACAGACCTACTATGGCTACACCTTC
d_call: NA; j_call: TRBJ1-2; v_call: TRBV7-8; clone_size: NA; cdr3_aa: CASSLPGNYGYTF; cdr3_nt: TGTGCCAGCAGCTTACCAGGGAACTATGGCTACACCTTC
d_call: NA; j_call: TRBJ1-1; v_call: TRBV19; clone_size: NA; cdr3_aa: CASSIVYDRERPNTEAFF; cdr3_nt: TGTGCCAGTAGTATAGTTTACGACAGAGAGAGGCCGAACACTGAAGCTTTCTTT
d_call: NA; j_call: TRBJ1-6; v_call: TRBV2; clone_size: few; cdr3_aa: CASSEMRGSPLHF; cdr3_nt: TGTGCCAGCAGTGAAATGCGGGGTTCACCCCTCCACTTT
d_call: NA; j_call: TRBJ1-1; v_call: TRBV5-4; clone_size: NA; cdr3_aa: CASSGQMNTEAFF; cdr3_nt: TGTGCCAGCTCTGGACAGATGAACACTGAAGCTTTCTTT
d_call: NA; j_call: TRBJ1-5; v_call: TRBV6-5; clone_size: NA; cdr3_aa: CASGASNQPQHF; cdr3_nt: TGTGCCAGTGGGGCCAGCAATCAGCCCCAGCATTTT
d_call: NA; j_call: TRBJ1-2; v_call: TRBV18; clone_size: NA; cdr3_aa: CASSPLLERDGPF; cdr3_nt: TGTGCCAGCTCACCTCTTTTAGAGCGGGACGGACCTTTC
d_call: NA; j_call: TRBJ1-2; v_call: TRBV6-5; clone_size: NA; cdr3_aa: CASTPGLSSGYTF; cdr3_nt: TGTGCCAGCACCCCGGGTCTCTCAAGTGGCTACACCTTC
d_call: NA; j_call: TRBJ2-7; v_call: TRBV7-9; clone_size: once; cdr3_aa: CASGQSNTYEQYF; cdr3_nt: TGTGCCAGCGGGCAGAGTAATACCTACGAGCAGTACTTC
d_call: TRBD1; j_call: TRBJ2-1; v_call: TRBV6-5; clone_size: NA; cdr3_aa: CASCPDRAHEQFF; cdr3_nt: TGTGCCAGCTGTCCCGACAGGGCCCATGAGCAGTTCTTC
d_call: NA; j_call: TRBJ2-1; v_call: TRBV28; clone_size: NA; cdr3_aa: CASSFRGRLYNEQFF; cdr3_nt: TGTGCCAGCAGTTTTCGGGGGAGGCTCTACAATGAGCAGTTCTTC
d_call: NA; j_call: TRBJ2-2; v_call: TRBV5-1; clone_size: NA; cdr3_aa: CASSLVSGVSGELFF; cdr3_nt: TGCGCCAGCAGCTTGGTTTCGGGGGTCTCCGGGGAGCTGTTTTTT
d_call: TRBD1; j_call: TRBJ1-2; v_call: TRBV6-5; clone_size: NA; cdr3_aa: CASRTTGGSYGYTF; cdr3_nt: TGTGCCAGCAGGACGACAGGGGGCTCTTATGGCTACACCTTC
d_call: TRBD1; j_call: TRBJ1-5; v_call: TRBV2; clone_size: NA; cdr3_aa: CASSDRDRALASNQPQHF; cdr3_nt: TGTGCCAGCAGTGATCGGGACAGGGCATTGGCGAGCAATCAGCCCCAGCATTTT
d_call: TRBD2; j_call: TRBJ2-2; v_call: TRBV5-4; clone_size: NA; cdr3_aa: CASSVQLAGGGGELFF; cdr3_nt: TGTGCCAGCAGCGTCCAACTAGCGGGGGGCGGCGGGGAGCTGTTTTTT
d_call: NA; j_call: TRBJ1-3; v_call: TRBV6-1; clone_size: NA; cdr3_aa: CASSDPGAGNTIYF; cdr3_nt: TGTGCCAGCAGTGATCCGGGGGCTGGAAACACCATATATTTT
d_call: NA; j_call: TRBJ1-5; v_call: TRBV15; clone_size: NA; cdr3_aa: CATSRRQAYQPQHF; cdr3_nt: TGTGCCACCAGCAGACGACAGGCGTATCAGCCCCAGCATTTT
d_call: NA; j_call: TRBJ1-2; v_call: TRBV5-8; clone_size: NA; cdr3_aa: CASSLLSWVDGYTF; cdr3_nt: TGTGCCAGCAGCTTGCTTTCTTGGGTAGATGGCTACACCTTC
d_call: TRBD2; j_call: TRBJ2-1; v_call: TRBV11-2; clone_size: NA; cdr3_aa: CASSVLRQPWVAGYNEQFF; cdr3_nt: TGTGCCAGCAGCGTATTGCGGCAACCGTGGGTAGCGGGGTACAATGAGCAGTTCTTC
d_call: NA; j_call: TRBJ2-2; v_call: TRBV7-9; clone_size: NA; cdr3_aa: CASSLLVAGELFF; cdr3_nt: TGTGCCAGCAGCTTATTGGTCGCCGGGGAGCTGTTTTTT
d_call: NA; j_call: TRBJ1-6; v_call: TRBV15; clone_size: NA; cdr3_aa: CATSRLPNSPLHF; cdr3_nt: TGTGCCACCAGCAGGTTACCCAATTCACCCCTCCACTTT
d_call: NA; j_call: TRBJ2-1; v_call: TRBV2; clone_size: NA; cdr3_aa: CASSDGDRNEQFF; cdr3_nt: TGTGCCAGCAGTGATGGGGATAGGAATGAGCAGTTCTTC
d_call: NA; j_call: TRBJ1-2; v_call: TRBV6-5; clone_size: NA; cdr3_aa: CASSYSPTPSYGYTF; cdr3_nt: TGTGCCAGCAGTTATTCCCCGACACCTTCCTATGGCTACACCTTC
d_call: NA; j_call: TRBJ1-4; v_call: TRBV19; clone_size: NA; cdr3_aa: CASSDRTELFF; cdr3_nt: TGTGCCAGTAGTGACCGGACAGAACTGTTTTTT
d_call: NA; j_call: TRBJ2-2; v_call: TRBV5-8; clone_size: NA; cdr3_aa: CASSLAARSRAGELFF; cdr3_nt: TGTGCCAGCAGCTTGGCCGCAAGATCTAGGGCCGGGGAGCTGTTTTTT
d_call: NA; j_call: TRBJ2-7; v_call: TRBV5-5; clone_size: NA; cdr3_aa: CASSFGQDSYEQYF; cdr3_nt: TGTGCCAGCAGCTTTGGCCAGGACTCCTACGAGCAGTACTTC
d_call: NA; j_call: TRBJ1-1; v_call: TRBV7-9; clone_size: NA; cdr3_aa: CASSLGGQRGTEAFF; cdr3_nt: TGTGCCAGCAGCTTAGGAGGGCAGAGGGGCACTGAAGCTTTCTTT
d_call: TRBD1; j_call: TRBJ1-1; v_call: TRBV14; clone_size: NA; cdr3_aa: CASSPRDRGTNTEAFF; cdr3_nt: TGTGCCAGCAGCCCCCGGGACAGGGGAACGAACACTGAAGCTTTCTTT
d_call: NA; j_call: TRBJ1-6; v_call: TRBV2; clone_size: NA; cdr3_aa: CASLMGLLNSPLHF; cdr3_nt: TGTGCCAGCCTAATGGGCTTACTTAATTCACCCCTCCACTTT
d_call: TRBD1; j_call: TRBJ1-5; v_call: TRBV19; clone_size: NA; cdr3_aa: CASTGQTYQPQHF; cdr3_nt: TGTGCCAGTACGGGACAGACCTATCAGCCCCAGCATTTT
d_call: NA; j_call: TRBJ2-2; v_call: TRBV4-2; clone_size: NA; cdr3_aa: CASSQDLAVTGELFF; cdr3_nt: TGTGCCAGCAGCCAAGATTTGGCCGTCACCGGGGAGCTGTTTTTT
d_call: NA; j_call: TRBJ2-3; v_call: TRBV4-1; clone_size: once; cdr3_aa: CASSQILGVDTQYF; cdr3_nt: TGCGCCAGCAGCCAAATTCTGGGAGTAGATACGCAGTATTTT
d_call: TRBD1; j_call: TRBJ1-1; v_call: TRBV30; clone_size: NA; cdr3_aa: CAWKGVGRGDTEAFF; cdr3_nt: TGTGCCTGGAAAGGGGTCGGCAGGGGGGACACTGAAGCTTTCTTT
d_call: NA; j_call: TRBJ1-2; v_call: TRBV5-1; clone_size: NA; cdr3_aa: CASSLTRGDGYTF; cdr3_nt: TGCGCCAGCAGCTTGACCAGGGGTGACGGCTACACCTTC
d_call: NA; j_call: TRBJ1-2; v_call: TRBV27; clone_size: NA; cdr3_aa: CASSSFNPGRSYGYTF; cdr3_nt: TGTGCCAGCAGTTCTTTTAATCCGGGACGGAGCTATGGCTACACCTTC
d_call: TRBD1; j_call: TRBJ1-5; v_call: TRBV3-1/TRBV3-2; clone_size: NA; cdr3_aa: CASSRGQGGQPQHF; cdr3_nt: TGTGCCAGCAGCCGCGGACAGGGAGGTCAGCCCCAGCATTTT
d_call: TRBD2; j_call: TRBJ2-3; v_call: TRBV29-1; clone_size: NA; cdr3_aa: CSVDLLAGGQGTQYF; cdr3_nt: TGCAGCGTTGATCTCCTAGCGGGGGGGCAGGGTACGCAGTATTTT
d_call: NA; j_call: TRBJ1-1; v_call: TRBV15; clone_size: NA; cdr3_aa: CATSRDRTTGTEAFF; cdr3_nt: TGTGCCACCAGCAGAGATAGGACTACGGGGACTGAAGCTTTCTTT
d_call: NA; j_call: TRBJ1-4; v_call: TRBV30; clone_size: NA; cdr3_aa: CAWSVGRAQSPTNEKLFF; cdr3_nt: TGTGCCTGGAGTGTAGGCAGGGCGCAGTCCCCAACTAATGAAAAACTGTTTTTT
d_call: TRBD1; j_call: TRBJ1-5; v_call: TRBV25-1; clone_size: NA; cdr3_aa: CASSAGTGQNQPQHF; cdr3_nt: TGTGCCAGCAGTGCTGGGACAGGGCAGAATCAGCCCCAGCATTTT
d_call: NA; j_call: TRBJ1-1; v_call: TRBV5-8; clone_size: NA; cdr3_aa: CASSWGSRAPTEAFF; cdr3_nt: TGTGCCAGCAGCTGGGGGAGTCGGGCACCCACTGAAGCTTTCTTT
d_call: NA; j_call: TRBJ2-1; v_call: TRBV29-1; clone_size: NA; cdr3_aa: CSGPELAYINEQFF; cdr3_nt: TGCAGCGGCCCTGAACTAGCATATATTAATGAGCAGTTCTTC
d_call: NA; j_call: TRBJ1-2; v_call: TRBV27; clone_size: NA; cdr3_aa: CASSGGFSYTF; cdr3_nt: TGTGCCAGCAGCGGGGGGTTTAGCTACACCTTC
d_call: TRBD2; j_call: TRBJ2-5; v_call: TRBV5-6; clone_size: NA; cdr3_aa: CASSPLSGAPWETQYF; cdr3_nt: TGTGCCAGCAGTCCCCTTAGCGGGGCTCCTTGGGAGACCCAGTACTTC
d_call: TRBD1; j_call: TRBJ1-4; v_call: TRBV4-1; clone_size: NA; cdr3_aa: CASSQRKLRGGTNEKLFF; cdr3_nt: TGCGCCAGCAGCCAACGAAAATTAAGAGGGGGCACTAATGAAAAACTGTTTTTT
d_call: TRBD2; j_call: TRBJ2-7; v_call: TRBV7-8; clone_size: NA; cdr3_aa: CASRVAGGLSYEQYF; cdr3_nt: TGTGCCAGCAGGGTAGCGGGAGGGCTCAGCTACGAGCAGTACTTC
d_call: NA; j_call: TRBJ2-7; v_call: TRBV24-1; clone_size: once; cdr3_aa: CATSDTGGTPKNRGTYEQYF; cdr3_nt: TGTGCCACCAGTGACACCGGGGGTACCCCGAAGAACAGAGGAACCTACGAGCAGTACTTC
d_call: NA; j_call: TRBJ1-6; v_call: TRBV2; clone_size: few; cdr3_aa: CASRTDNSPLHF; cdr3_nt: TGTGCCAGTCGGACCGATAATTCACCCCTCCACTTT
d_call: NA; j_call: TRBJ1-4; v_call: TRBV18; clone_size: NA; cdr3_aa: CASSPPWSTNEKLFF; cdr3_nt: TGTGCCAGCTCACCACCATGGTCAACTAATGAAAAACTGTTTTTT
d_call: NA; j_call: TRBJ1-1; v_call: TRBV11-2; clone_size: NA; cdr3_aa: CASSPPMRGAHTEAFF; cdr3_nt: TGTGCCAGCAGCCCTCCCATGCGGGGGGCGCATACTGAAGCTTTCTTT
d_call: NA; j_call: TRBJ2-7; v_call: TRBV2; clone_size: once; cdr3_aa: CASNSDSYEQYF; cdr3_nt: TGTGCCAGCAACAGCGACAGCTACGAGCAGTACTTC
d_call: TRBD1; j_call: TRBJ1-1; v_call: TRBV7-8; clone_size: NA; cdr3_aa: CASSLRQGKAFF; cdr3_nt: TGTGCCAGCAGCTTACGACAGGGGAAAGCTTTCTTT